These 17 T cell receptor beta chains share one sample of origin, sequenced in a study of CD8 T cells in Susac syndrome (dated by TCRdb to between 2018 and 2021). The library was obtained by the immunoSEQ multiplex PCR assay. RNA was extracted using the RNeasy kit, and roughly 0.5 to 1 microgram was reverse transcribed with random hexamers. The raw public reads went through TCRdb reprocessing: fastp at Q25, MiXCR clone calling, in-frame beta chains kept. Every CDR3 protein is listed once, alongside the most common genes and DNA of its rows. Recorded for this sample are 150,000 to 200,000 distinct CDR3 sequences; more than 90% of them occurred a single time. Of the sample, 0.11% to 0.15% falls within the top ten clones. Material: CD4+ T cells from PBMCs. Receptors were obtained from a human donor in good health.

This chain uses TRBV29-1 with TRBJ2-7, with D perhaps matching TRBD1 or TRBD2 (7 bases each). CDR3 length: 14 residues. CDR1 and CDR2 (germline): SQVTM, ANQGSEA. The ends were cut back, 4 bases at V and 3 bases at J, with 16 bases in the middle. CDR3 in DNA: TGCAGCGTTGTGCTAGGGGGCGGGGGCTACGAGCAGTACTTC. Its protein is CSVVLGGGGYEQYF.

The V call is TRBV4-3, the J call TRBJ2-2; the match to TRBD1 covers 9 bases. Germline CDR1 is LGHNA and CDR2 is YSLEER. The V segment lost 5 bases and the J segment 5 bases; nucleotides outside the gene matches: 6. The CDR3 spans 15 residues. The CDR3 protein is CASSNQGQGTGELFF. The DNA for the CDR3 is TGCGCCAGCAGCAACCAGGGACAGGGTACCGGGGAGCTGTTTTTT.

This chain connects TRBV4-2 to TRBJ2-7, with D possibly matching TRBD1 (5 bases). Trimming took 4 bases from V and 7 from J, leaving 14 bases between them. The CDR3 has 13 amino acids. Per germline, CDR1 LGHNA and CDR2 YNFKEQ. The CDR3 here is CASSPPQGREQYF. The CDR3 coding sequence is TGTGCCAGCAGCCCGCCGCAGGGCAGGGAGCAGTACTTC.

The J gene is TRBJ1-4, the V gene TRBV19; TRBD1 aligns across 7 bases. The CDR3 runs to 14 residues. Per germline, CDR1 LNHDA and CDR2 SQIVND (reference sequence). V shed 9 bases and J 1 base; nucleotides not matched to a gene: 5. CDR3 protein: CASSYRGTNEKLFF. CDR3 DNA sequence: TGTGCCAGCTCGTACAGGGGAACTAATGAAAAACTGTTTTTT.

The table lists this clonotype with a count of one. This chain uses TRBV7-2 with TRBJ2-5, with 8 bases fitting TRBD2. The germline V gene has CDR1 SGHTA and CDR2 FQGNSA. This CDR3 contains 16 residues. Trimming cost V 5 bases and J 3 bases; bases outside gene matches: 11. The CDR3 spells CASSLTGGRVEETQYF. The CDR3 coding sequence is TGTGCCAGCAGCCTTACGGGGGGGCGAGTCGAAGAGACCCAGTACTTC. Full variable domain (rest looked up from reference TRBV7-2 and TRBJ2-5): GAGVSQSPSNKVTEKGKDVELRCDPISGHTALYWYRQSLGQGLEFLIYFQGNSAPDKSGLPSDRFSAERTGGSVSTLTIQRTQQEDSAVYLCASSLTGGRVEETQYFGPGTRLLVL.

V usage is TRBV24-1 and J usage is TRBJ2-3; D gene unclear. Looked up from germline, CDR1 is KGHDR and CDR2 is SFDVKD. This CDR3 has 12 amino acids. The V gene lost 4 bases and the J gene lost 7 bases, with 8 bases spanning the gap. The CDR3 reads CATSDRRYTQYF. CDR3 nucleotides: TGTGCCACCAGTGACCGACGTTATACGCAGTATTTT.

This chain connects TRBV3-1 to TRBJ2-2, with D perhaps TRBD1 or TRBD2 (5 bases each). The germline V gene encodes CDR1 LGHDT and CDR2 YNNKEL (reference sequence). The CDR3 contains 14 residues. V dropped 1 base and J dropped 7 bases, with 10 bases sitting between them. The CDR3 is CASSQAGPGGELFF. CDR3 sequence (DNA): TGTGCCAGCAGCCAAGCGGGACCGGGCGGGGAGCTGTTTTTT. Combining the CDR3 with reference TRBV3-1 and TRBJ2-2 gives the whole variable domain DTAVSQTPKYLVTQMGNDKSIKCEQNLGHDTMYWYKQDSKKFLKIMFSYNNKELIINETVPNRFSPKSPDKAHLNLHINSLELGDSAVYFCASSQAGPGGELFFGEGSRLTVL.

This chain links TRBV9 with TRBJ2-2; D is unclear. This CDR3 has 15 residues. V was cut by 0 bases and J by 3 bases, with 9 bases left in between. Germline CDR1 and CDR2: SGDLS and YYNGEE. The CDR3 region has the DNA TGTGCCAGCAGCGTAGCTGGCAGAGACACCGGGGAGCTGTTTTTT. This encodes CASSVAGRDTGELFF.

The gene calls are TRBV6-5 and TRBJ2-3; perhaps TRBD2 as D (6 bases). This CDR3 is 15 amino acids long. The V gene's germline CDR1 is MNHEY and CDR2 SVGAGI. V lost 2 bases and J lost 5, with 14 bases in between. CDR3 DNA sequence: TGTGCCAGCAGTTACGGTTCCCGGGGAGGAGATACGCAGTATTTT. As protein: CASSYGSRGGDTQYF.

CDR3 nucleotides: TGTGCCAGCAGTTTAGGCAGGGGAGGTCTGGGCTACACCTTC. Its protein is CASSLGRGGLGYTF. The chain couples TRBV27 to TRBJ1-2; weak D call: TRBD1 (6 bases). The V end was cut by 2 bases, the J end by 8 bases, with 15 bases between. Per germline, CDR1 MNHEY and CDR2 SMNVEV (reference sequence). The CDR3 has 14 amino acids.

This clonotype showed up just once. J is TRBJ2-5 and V is TRBV15, with D perhaps given as TRBD1 or TRBD2 (5 bases each). The CDR3 consists of 14 residues. V was cut by 6 bases and J by 5 bases, with 16 bases left in between. Germline V gives CDR1 LNHNV, CDR2 YYDKDF (reference sequence). Here the CDR3 DNA reads TGTGCCACCAGTTCAAGGGGCGGGTCGGAGACCCAGTACTTC. It encodes CATSSRGGSETQYF.

The chain carries TRBV15 and TRBJ2-1; D gene unclear. The CDR3 loop spans 14 amino acids. CDR1 LNHNV and CDR2 YYDKDF come from the germline V gene (reference sequence). V was cut by 1 base and J by 7 bases, with 11 bases left in between. CDR3 DNA: TGTGCCACCAGCAGAGCGGACCGATTAAATGAGCAGTTCTTC. This gives the protein CATSRADRLNEQFF.

V gene TRBV6-6 combines with J gene TRBJ2-2; D unresolved. The length of the CDR3 is 13 residues. V lost 3 bases to trimming and J lost 4 bases, with 6 bases between them. Germline V gives CDR1 MNHNY, CDR2 SVGAGI (reference sequence). The CDR3: CASSYTGTGELFF. The CDR3, as DNA: TGTGCCAGCAGTTATACGGGCACCGGGGAGCTGTTTTTT.

This chain links TRBV7-2 with TRBJ1-2; 7 nucleotides agree with TRBD1. This CDR3 contains 14 residues. The junction had 6 bases not matched to a gene; V was cut back by 4 bases and J by 4 bases. Germline CDR1 reads SGHTA; CDR2 reads FQGNSA. DNA for the CDR3: TGTGCCAGCAGCTGGAGGGACAGCCTCTATGGCTACACCTTC. This codes for CASSWRDSLYGYTF.

This rearrangement joins TRBV12-5 to TRBJ2-5; 7 bases are a match to TRBD2. The ends lost 2 bases at V and 2 bases at J; junction bases unmatched: 5. Germline loops: CDR1 LGHNT, CDR2 FRNRAP. The CDR3 totals 15 residues. This CDR3 is CASGLWPGGQETQYF. CDR3 nucleotides: TGTGCTAGTGGTTTGTGGCCGGGGGGACAAGAGACCCAGTACTTC. Based on the CDR3 plus reference TRBV12-5 and TRBJ2-5, the full variable domain is DARVTQTPRHKVTEMGQEVTMRCQPILGHNTVFWYRQTMMQGLELLAYFRNRAPLDDSGMPKDRFSAEMPDATLATLKIQPSEPRDSAVYFCASGLWPGGQETQYFGPGTRLLVL.

Here the CDR3 DNA reads TGTGCCAGCAGTTTAATAGCGGGGGGGAAATTCTTC. Amino acid sequence: CASSLIAGGKFF. The rearrangement links TRBV28 to TRBJ2-1; 11 bases line up with TRBD2. The V segment lost 2 bases and the J segment 16 bases; nucleotides outside the gene matches: 4. This CDR3 is built from 12 residues. Germline V gene data show CDR1 as MDHEN and CDR2 as SYDVKM.

This clonotype was recorded once. This chain uses TRBV14 with TRBJ2-7, with 11 bases aligning to TRBD2. Germline V lookup: CDR1 SGHDN, CDR2 FVKESK. This CDR3 is 15 amino acids long. V shed 1 base, J shed 2 bases, and the junction held 1 base outside the gene matches. The DNA of the CDR3 is TGTGCCAGCAGCCAAGGACTAGCGGGGACCTACGAGCAGTACTTC. It encodes CASSQGLAGTYEQYF.